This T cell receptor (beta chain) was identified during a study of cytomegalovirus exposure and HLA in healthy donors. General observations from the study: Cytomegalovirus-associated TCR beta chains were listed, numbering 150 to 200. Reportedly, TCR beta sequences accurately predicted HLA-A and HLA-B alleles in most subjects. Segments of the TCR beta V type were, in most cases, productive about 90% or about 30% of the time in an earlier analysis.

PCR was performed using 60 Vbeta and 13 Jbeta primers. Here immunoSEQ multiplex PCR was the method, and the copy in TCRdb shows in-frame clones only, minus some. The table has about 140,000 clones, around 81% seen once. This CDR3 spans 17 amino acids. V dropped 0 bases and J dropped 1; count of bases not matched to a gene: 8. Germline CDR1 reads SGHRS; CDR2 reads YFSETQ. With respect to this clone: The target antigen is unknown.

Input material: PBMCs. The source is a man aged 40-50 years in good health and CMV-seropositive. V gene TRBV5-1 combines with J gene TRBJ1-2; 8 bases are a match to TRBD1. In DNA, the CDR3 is TGCGCCAGCAGCTTGGTGGCAGGGGGCCGAATTAACTATGGCTACACCTTC. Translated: CASSLVAGGRINYGYTF.